These 15 T cell receptor beta chains were sequenced from one sample in a study of shared clonotypes between healthy human individuals. Libraries were prepared by immunoSEQ multiplex PCR; TCRdb keeps only in-frame clonotypes and omits some of them. This table holds a few million clones, 80% to 95% found once. CD45RO-negative cells were positively selected for CCR7, leaving out terminally differentiated effector memory CD45RA+ cells. Input material: naive CD8+ T cells from PBMCs. These receptors all come from a young man in good health. Some clones in this sample may be carry-over from other donors' samples.

The V gene is TRBV5-1, the J gene TRBJ1-1, with no clear D. V lost 2 bases, J lost 1 base, and 9 bases lay in between. CDR1 and CDR2 from the germline V gene are SGHRS and YFSETQ. The CDR3 has 14 amino acids. CDR3 sequence reads: CASSFKESNTEAFF. In DNA, the CDR3 is TGCGCCAGCAGCTTTAAGGAGTCGAACACTGAAGCTTTCTTT.

The V gene is TRBV19, the J gene TRBJ2-1, with D unclear. The CDR3 extends over 12 amino acids. The germline CDR1 and CDR2 sequences are LNHDA and SQIVND (reference sequence). The V end lost 9 bases, the J end lost 6 bases, and 12 bases lay between the germline ends. The CDR3 DNA reads as TGTGCCAGCTCTTCGGGCCTCAATGAGCAGTTCTTC. This codes for CASSSGLNEQFF.

The genes are TRBV5-1 and TRBJ2-3; 8 bases line up with TRBD2. Losses at the gene ends were 0 bases for V and 2 bases for J; bases not matched to a gene: 5. CDR1 SGHRS and CDR2 YFSETQ come from the germline V gene. CDR3 size: 16 residues. CDR3 protein: CASSLVSSGATDTQYF. CDR3 in DNA: TGCGCCAGCAGCTTGGTTAGTAGCGGGGCCACAGATACGCAGTATTTT.

This sequence joins TRBV9 and TRBJ2-7; D is undetermined. Trimming shortened V by 6 bases and J by 1 base, and 17 bases separated the two germline ends. The V gene's germline CDR1 is SGDLS and CDR2 YYNGEE. The CDR3 has 15 amino acids. Here the CDR3 reads CASTPEPGDSYEQYF. The CDR3 coding sequence is TGTGCCAGCACCCCAGAGCCGGGTGATTCCTACGAGCAGTACTTC.

The chain employs TRBV2 and TRBJ2-7; D may be TRBD2 (6 bases). This CDR3 has 15 residues. Germline assignment: CDR1 SNHLY and CDR2 FYNNEI. Trimming left V 6 bases short and J 3 bases short, with 18 bases between. This chain's CDR3 is CASRAPGLGLYEQYF. The CDR3 DNA reads TGTGCCAGCAGGGCACCGGGACTTGGTCTCTACGAGCAGTACTTC.

This chain links TRBV21-1 with TRBJ2-5; TRBD1 reflects the table's D call only, with no check against the DNA. TRBV21-1 represents a pseudogene. The CDR3 is 14 amino acids. This CDR3 is CASSTWAYQETQYF. CDR3 nucleotides: TGTGCCAGCAGCACGTGGGCGTACCAAGAGACCCAGTACTTC.

This rearrangement joins TRBV7-2 to TRBJ2-7; 7 bases are shared with TRBD1. The CDR3 is 19 amino acids. Per the germline V gene, CDR1 is SGHTA and CDR2 is FQGNSA. J gave up 3 bases and V 1 base, and 18 bases lay outside the gene matches. The CDR3 DNA reads TGTGCCAGCAGCTTAGAATTATCACGAAGTGGGACAGCTATCTACGAGCAGTACTTC. This codes for CASSLELSRSGTAIYEQYF.

This rearrangement joins TRBV28 to TRBJ2-7; 8 bases align to TRBD2. Trimming removed 1 base from V and 3 bases from J; junction bases left unmatched: 8. The CDR3 has 16 residues. CDR1 and CDR2 (germline): MDHEN, SYDVKM. This chain's CDR3 is CASSLSLREANYEQYF. The CDR3 DNA sequence: TGTGCCAGCAGTTTATCATTGCGGGAGGCCAACTACGAGCAGTACTTC.

Remarks on this clone: Different DNA sequences within this sample yield the same CDR3. CDR3 sequence (DNA): TGTGCCAGCTCACCAGTGGCAGGGGGCTACGAGCAGTACTTC. As protein: CASSPVAGGYEQYF. J is TRBJ2-7 and V is TRBV18; TRBD1 agrees at 7 bases. J gave up 3 bases and V 2 bases, and 4 bases lay outside the gene matches. The CDR3 loop spans 14 amino acids. The germline V gene has CDR1 KGHSH and CDR2 LQKENI.

The V call is TRBV7-9, the J call TRBJ1-2, with 7 bases that match TRBD1. The CDR3 length is 14 residues. J was trimmed by 2 bases and V by 6 bases; bases with no gene match: 6. Germline V gives CDR1 SEHNR, CDR2 FQNEAQ (reference sequence). The CDR3 DNA follows: TGTGCCAGCAGACTTTCAGGGGGGAACTATGGCTACACCTTC. Translating it yields CASRLSGGNYGYTF.

The chain uses TRBV4-1 and TRBJ1-5; D is uncertain. The CDR3 runs to 13 residues. V lost 0 bases to trimming and J lost 6 bases, with 6 bases between them. The germline CDR1 and CDR2 sequences are MGHRA and YSYEKL. This chain's CDR3 is CASSQEAGQPQHF. The CDR3 coding sequence is TGCGCCAGCAGCCAAGAGGCCGGTCAGCCCCAGCATTTT.

In this sample, this clone turned up once. The rearrangement uses TRBV6-5 and TRBJ2-1, with D perhaps TRBD1 (5 bases). The CDR3 contains 15 residues. Deletions cut 0 bases from V and 4 bases from J, with 10 bases between. The V gene's germline CDR1 is MNHEY and CDR2 SVGAGI. CDR3 DNA: TGTGCCAGCAGTTACTCAAGACAGACATACAATGAGCAGTTCTTC. It translates to CASSYSRQTYNEQFF.

This chain joins TRBV27 and TRBJ2-5; possible D gene TRBD1, 5 bases. Deletions cut 3 bases from V and 0 bases from J, with 11 bases between. Germline assignment: CDR1 MNHEY and CDR2 SMNVEV (reference sequence). This CDR3 comprises 15 residues. The CDR3 DNA reads as TGTGCCAGCAGTTTGTTCAGGGTCGACCAAGAGACCCAGTACTTC. It encodes CASSLFRVDQETQYF.

This clone was seen once. The rearrangement joins TRBV29-1 to TRBJ2-1; no reliable D call. Germline CDR1 reads SQVTM; CDR2 reads ANQGSEA. Trimming removed 3 bases from V and 2 bases from J, with 11 bases in between. The CDR3 length is 14 residues. The CDR3 here is CSVDGGETYNEQFF. As DNA, the CDR3 is TGCAGCGTTGATGGCGGTGAGACCTACAATGAGCAGTTCTTC.

The CDR3 sequence: CASSSGTSVQETQYF. DNA for the CDR3: TGTGCCAGCAGTTCCGGGACTAGCGTCCAAGAGACCCAGTACTTC. The rearrangement joins TRBV6-5 to TRBJ2-5, with 10 positions matching TRBD2. CDR3 length equals 15 residues. CDR1 and CDR2 (germline): MNHEY, SVGAGI. With V trimmed by 4 bases and J by 1 base, 3 bases remained unmatched.